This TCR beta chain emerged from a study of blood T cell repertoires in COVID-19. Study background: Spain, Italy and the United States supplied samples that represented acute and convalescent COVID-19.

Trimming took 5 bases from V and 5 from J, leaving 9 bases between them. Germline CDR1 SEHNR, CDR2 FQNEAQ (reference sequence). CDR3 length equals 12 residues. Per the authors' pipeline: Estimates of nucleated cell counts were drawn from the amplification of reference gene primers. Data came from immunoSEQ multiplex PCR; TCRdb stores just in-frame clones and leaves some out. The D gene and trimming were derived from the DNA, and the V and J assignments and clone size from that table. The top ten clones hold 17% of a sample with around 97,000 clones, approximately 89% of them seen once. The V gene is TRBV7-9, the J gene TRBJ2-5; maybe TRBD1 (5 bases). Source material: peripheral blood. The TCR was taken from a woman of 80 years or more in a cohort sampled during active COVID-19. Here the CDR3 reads CASSPAGETQYF. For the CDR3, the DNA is TGTGCCAGCAGCCCCGCAGGGGAGACCCAGTACTTC.